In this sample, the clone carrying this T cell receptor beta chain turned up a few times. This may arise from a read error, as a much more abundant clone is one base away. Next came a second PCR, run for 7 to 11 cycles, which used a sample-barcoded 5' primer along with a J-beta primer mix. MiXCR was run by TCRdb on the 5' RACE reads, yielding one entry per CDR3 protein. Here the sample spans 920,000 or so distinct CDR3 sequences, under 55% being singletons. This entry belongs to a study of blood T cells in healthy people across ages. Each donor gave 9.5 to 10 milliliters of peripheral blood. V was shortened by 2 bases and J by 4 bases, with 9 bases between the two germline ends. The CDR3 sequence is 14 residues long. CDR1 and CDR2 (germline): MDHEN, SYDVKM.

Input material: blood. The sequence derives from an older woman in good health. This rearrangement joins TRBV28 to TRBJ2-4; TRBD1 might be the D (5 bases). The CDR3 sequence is CASSLVDRKNIQYF. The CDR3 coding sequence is TGTGCCAGCAGTTTAGTCGACAGAAAAAACATTCAGTACTTC.